The 11 T cell receptor beta chains presented below share a single source sample, sequenced in a study of T cells in Graves' hyperthyroidism and ophthalmopathy. The investigators amplified TCR beta CDR3 regions from RNA transcripts. A first-round RT-PCR of the TCR CDR3 used the HTBI primer set. In TCRdb, the multiplex PCR reads were re-called with MiXCR into one record per CDR3 protein. The data hold 700,000 or so distinct CDR3 sequences, with about 15% observed a single time. Sequenced sample: blood. The receptors shown here come from a man in his late teens or twenties with Graves' hyperthyroidism.

The sample holds a few counts of this clonotype. The chain couples TRBV24-1 to TRBJ2-1; 11 bases agree with TRBD2. This CDR3 has 16 amino acids. Germline V lookup: CDR1 KGHDR, CDR2 SFDVKD. V dropped 4 bases and J dropped 4; count of bases not matched to a gene: 5. The CDR3 reads CATSDPLAGAYNEQFF. CDR3 coding DNA: TGTGCCACCAGTGACCCACTAGCGGGGGCATACAATGAGCAGTTCTTC.

Ten or more counts support this clonotype. The chain combines TRBV7-6 with TRBJ2-7, with a weak D call TRBD2 (5 bases). CDR3 length equals 15 residues. CDR1 and CDR2 (germline): SGHVS, FNYEAQ. The V end lost 5 bases, the J end lost 0 bases, and 14 bases lay between the germline ends. The CDR3 coding sequence is TGTGCCAGCAGCGGCGCCGGGGATCTCTCCTACGAGCAGTACTTC. Translation gives CASSGAGDLSYEQYF.

This clonotype showed up many times. CDR3: CASNPAGGPGEQYF. The CDR3 DNA reads as TGTGCCAGCAACCCAGCGGGAGGGCCGGGGGAGCAGTACTTC. This rearrangement joins TRBV2 to TRBJ2-7; the match to TRBD2 covers 10 bases. Germline trimming cut 7 bases from V and 7 bases from J; bases unmatched to any gene: 10. The CDR3 runs 14 residues. Germline CDR1 reads SNHLY; CDR2 reads FYNNEI.

There are many counts of this clonotype. The chain combines TRBV12-3 or TRBV12-4 with TRBJ1-1; maybe TRBD1 (5 bases). The CDR3 is made up of 15 amino acids. V was cut by 4 bases and J by 3 bases, with 15 bases left in between. The CDR3 bases are TGTGCCAGCAGTTCCCCCAGTCGAGGGGACACTGAAGCTTTCTTT. It is translated as CASSSPSRGDTEAFF.

The chain recombines TRBV14 with TRBJ2-1; 10 bases line up with TRBD1. The CDR3 extends over 14 amino acids. Germline V gene data show CDR1 as SGHDN and CDR2 as FVKESK. The V segment lost 4 bases and the J segment 9 bases; nucleotides outside the gene matches: 6. CDR3 nucleotides: TGTGCCAGCAGCCGCTGGACAGGGGGGGGTGAGCAGTTCTTC. Its translation is CASSRWTGGGEQFF.

This clonotype was detected only a few times. The chain carries TRBV7-3 and TRBJ2-1, with TRBD2 identical over 13 bases. Germline V gene data show CDR1 as SGHTA and CDR2 as FQGTGA. The CDR3 length is 17 residues. Unmatched junction bases numbered 8, after V lost 5 bases and J lost 4 bases. The CDR3 DNA follows: TGTGCCAGCAGCCGGACCGGACTAGCGGGAGATTACAATGAGCAGTTCTTC. Its protein product is CASSRTGLAGDYNEQFF. Together with reference TRBV7-3 and TRBJ2-1, the CDR3 gives the full variable domain: GAGVSQTPSNKVTEKGKYVELRCDPISGHTALYWYRQSLGQGPEFLIYFQGTGAADDSGLPNDRFFAVRPEGSVSTLKIQRTERGDSAVYLCASSRTGLAGDYNEQFFGPGTRLTVL.

The table lists this clonotype with many counts. The genes are TRBV15 and TRBJ2-1; D not certain. Germline CDR1 is LNHNV and CDR2 is YYDKDF (reference sequence). V was pared by 1 base and J by 4 bases, with 14 bases between. The CDR3 loop spans 16 amino acids. Written as DNA, the CDR3 is TGTGCCACCAGCAGAGCTGCCTTGCGGCTATACAATGAGCAGTTCTTC. Translating it yields CATSRAALRLYNEQFF.

The rearrangement links TRBV11-3 to TRBJ2-3; the D is unclear. The ends were cut back, 3 bases at V and 0 bases at J, with 10 bases in the middle. Looked up from germline, CDR1 is SGHNT and CDR2 is YENEEA. The CDR3 is 15 amino acids. CDR3 amino acids: CASSFGVRSTDTQYF. DNA of the CDR3: TGTGCCAGCAGCTTCGGTGTGCGGAGCACAGATACGCAGTATTTT.

V is TRBV7-2 and J is TRBJ1-2, with TRBD1 matching 7 bases. The CDR3 has 14 amino acids. Per germline, CDR1 SGHTA and CDR2 FQGNSA. Losses at the gene ends were 1 base for V and 6 bases for J; bases not matched to a gene: 5. The CDR3 DNA is TGTGCCAGCAGCTTAGTGTCCCAGGGGGATGGCTACACCTTC. The encoded protein is CASSLVSQGDGYTF.

This clonotype was seen repeatedly, ten times or more. The chain combines TRBV5-1 with TRBJ2-2, with D uncertain. Germline lookup yields CDR1 SGHRS and CDR2 YFSETQ. Trimming took off 2 bases at V and 4 bases at J, with 6 bases between the two ends. This CDR3 is 13 amino acids long. The CDR3 is CASSFGPTGELFF. The CDR3, as DNA: TGCGCCAGCAGCTTTGGGCCCACCGGGGAGCTGTTTTTT.

The genes are TRBV29-1 and TRBJ1-1, with a tentative D call TRBD1 (6 bases). Looked up from germline, CDR1 is SQVTM and CDR2 is ANQGSEA. Trimming stripped 5 bases from V and 2 bases from J, with 12 bases between. This CDR3 comprises 13 residues. CDR3 residues: CSVNRELNTEAFF. CDR3 coding DNA: TGCAGCGTTAACAGGGAGCTTAACACTGAAGCTTTCTTT.